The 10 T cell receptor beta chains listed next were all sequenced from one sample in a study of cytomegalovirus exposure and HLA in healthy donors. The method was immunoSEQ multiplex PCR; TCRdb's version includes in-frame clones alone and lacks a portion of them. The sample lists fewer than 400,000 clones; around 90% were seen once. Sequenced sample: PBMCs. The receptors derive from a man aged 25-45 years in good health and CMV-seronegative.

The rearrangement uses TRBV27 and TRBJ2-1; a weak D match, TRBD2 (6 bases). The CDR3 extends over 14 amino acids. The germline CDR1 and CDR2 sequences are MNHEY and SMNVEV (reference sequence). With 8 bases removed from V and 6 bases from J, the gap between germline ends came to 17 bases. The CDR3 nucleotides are TGTGCCAGCCGCCCCCTAGCGAGACCCAATGAGCAGTTCTTC. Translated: CASRPLARPNEQFF.

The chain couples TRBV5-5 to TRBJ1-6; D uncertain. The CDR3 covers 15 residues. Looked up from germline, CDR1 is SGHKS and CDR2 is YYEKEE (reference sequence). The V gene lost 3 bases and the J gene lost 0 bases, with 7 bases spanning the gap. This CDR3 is CASSSVYSYNSPLHF. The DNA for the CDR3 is TGTGCCAGCAGCTCAGTGTACTCCTATAATTCACCCCTCCACTTT.

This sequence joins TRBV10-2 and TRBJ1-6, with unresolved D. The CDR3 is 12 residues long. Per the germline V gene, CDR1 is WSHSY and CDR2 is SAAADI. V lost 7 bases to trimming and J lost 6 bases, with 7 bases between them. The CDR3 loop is CASTFFNSPLHF. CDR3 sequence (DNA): TGCGCCAGCACCTTTTTTAATTCACCCCTCCACTTT.

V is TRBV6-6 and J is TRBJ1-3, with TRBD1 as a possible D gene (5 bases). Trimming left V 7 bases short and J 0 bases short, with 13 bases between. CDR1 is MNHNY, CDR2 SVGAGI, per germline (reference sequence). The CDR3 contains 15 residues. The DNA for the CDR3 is TGTGCCAGCAAACTTCAGGGATACTCTGGAAACACCATATATTTT. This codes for CASKLQGYSGNTIYF.

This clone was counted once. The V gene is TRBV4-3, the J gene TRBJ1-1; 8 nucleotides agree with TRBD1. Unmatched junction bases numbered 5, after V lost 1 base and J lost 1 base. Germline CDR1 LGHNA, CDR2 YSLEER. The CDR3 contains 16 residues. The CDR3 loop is CASSQGTGTGNTEAFF. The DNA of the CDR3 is TGCGCCAGCAGCCAAGGGACCGGGACAGGGAACACTGAAGCTTTCTTT.

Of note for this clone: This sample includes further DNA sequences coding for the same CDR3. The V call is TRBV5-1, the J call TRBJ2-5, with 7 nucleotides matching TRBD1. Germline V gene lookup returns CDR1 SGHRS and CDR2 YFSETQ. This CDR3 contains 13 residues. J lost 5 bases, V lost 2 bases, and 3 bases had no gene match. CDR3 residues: CASSFAGGETQYF. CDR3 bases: TGCGCCAGCAGCTTTGCAGGGGGTGAGACCCAGTACTTC.

The DNA of the CDR3 is TGCGCCAGCAGCATTCAGGGGGCGCGTAATTCACCCCTCCACTTT. Its protein product is CASSIQGARNSPLHF. V usage is TRBV4-1 and J usage is TRBJ1-6, with 8 bases that match TRBD1. The CDR3 is 15 residues long. From germline, CDR1 is MGHRA and CDR2 YSYEKL. V shed 5 bases and J 6 bases; nucleotides not matched to a gene: 6.

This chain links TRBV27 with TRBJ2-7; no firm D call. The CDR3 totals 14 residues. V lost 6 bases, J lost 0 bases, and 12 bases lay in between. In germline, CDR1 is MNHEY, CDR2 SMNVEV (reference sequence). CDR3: CASRFIPSSYEQYF. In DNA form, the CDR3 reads TGTGCCAGCAGGTTTATCCCTAGCTCCTACGAGCAGTACTTC.

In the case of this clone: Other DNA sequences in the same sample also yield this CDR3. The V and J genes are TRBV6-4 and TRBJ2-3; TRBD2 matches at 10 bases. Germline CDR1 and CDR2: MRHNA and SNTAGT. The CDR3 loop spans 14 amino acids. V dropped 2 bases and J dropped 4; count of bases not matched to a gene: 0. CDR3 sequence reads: CASSDSGGADTQYF. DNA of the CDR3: TGTGCCAGCAGTGACAGCGGGGGGGCAGATACGCAGTATTTT.

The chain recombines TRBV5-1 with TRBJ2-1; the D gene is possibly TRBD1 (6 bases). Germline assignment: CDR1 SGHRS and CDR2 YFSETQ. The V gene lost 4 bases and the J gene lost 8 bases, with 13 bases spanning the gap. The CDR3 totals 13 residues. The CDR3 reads CASSEYRVDEQFF. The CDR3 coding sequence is TGCGCCAGCAGCGAATACAGGGTCGATGAGCAGTTCTTC.